What follows are 22 T cell receptor beta chains derived from one specimen sequenced in a study of shared clonotypes between healthy human individuals (dated by TCRdb to 2020 to 2022). The library was made by the immunoSEQ multiplex PCR assay. In its TCRdb copy, this immuneACCESS table keeps in-frame sequences only and misses some clones. Where compared with another copy, unresolved V genes explain less than half of these, and the others have no known cause. A total of millions of clones appear in this sample, over 85% of them only once. More than 0.1% of the sample rests with the top ten. The sample was naive CD4+ T cells sorted from blood. The cell subset or site label for this specimen denotes: CD45RA+ positively selected. The receptor set was obtained from a man aged 18 to 30 in good health.

This rearrangement joins TRBV9 to TRBJ2-7; 8 positions match TRBD1. CDR3 length: 17 amino acids. V lost 0 bases and J lost 6; bases outside the gene matches: 14. Germline V lookup: CDR1 SGDLS, CDR2 YYNGEE. The CDR3 sequence is CASSVDPNPQGAGEQYF. For the CDR3, the DNA is TGTGCCAGCAGCGTAGATCCGAACCCTCAGGGGGCGGGCGAGCAGTACTTC.

V gene TRBV27 combines with J gene TRBJ1-1; TRBD1 is a possible D gene (5 bases). This CDR3 is built from 15 residues. V was pared by 5 bases and J by 0 bases, with 13 bases between. Germline lookup yields CDR1 MNHEY and CDR2 SMNVEV (reference sequence). Here the CDR3 reads CASSAWGGLNTEAFF. The DNA of the CDR3 is TGTGCCAGCAGTGCTTGGGGGGGATTGAACACTGAAGCTTTCTTT.

This chain connects TRBV7-8 to TRBJ2-1; weak D call: TRBD2 (7 bases). The length of the CDR3 is 19 residues. Deletions cut 7 bases from V and 6 bases from J, with 31 bases between. CDR1 and CDR2 (germline): SGHVS, FQNEAQ. The CDR3 sequence: CASTRGRELAGDPRNEQFF. The DNA for the CDR3 is TGTGCCAGCACACGGGGGCGCGAGCTTGCGGGAGATCCGCGCAATGAGCAGTTCTTC. The full variable domain, with the rest looked up from reference TRBV7-8 and TRBJ2-1, is GAGVSQSPRYKVAKRGQDVALRCDPISGHVSLFWYQQALGQGPEFLTYFQNEAQLDKSGLPSDRFFAERPEGSVSTLKIQRTQQEDSAVYLCASTRGRELAGDPRNEQFFGPGTRLTVL.

The chain carries TRBV6-1 and TRBJ2-5, with D possibly TRBD1 on 6 matching bases. Trimming left V 1 base short and J 5 bases short, with 14 bases between. Looked up from germline, CDR1 is MNHNS and CDR2 is SASEGT. The CDR3 is made up of 15 amino acids. The CDR3: CASSEVPGARETQYF. The DNA of the CDR3 is TGTGCCAGCAGTGAAGTCCCAGGGGCGAGGGAGACCCAGTACTTC.

V usage is TRBV11-2 and J usage is TRBJ2-5, with a tentative D call TRBD2 (6 bases). Trimming pared 1 base from V and 1 base from J, leaving 13 bases between. CDR1 is SGHAT and CDR2 is FQNNGV in the germline V gene. The CDR3 extends over 16 amino acids. The CDR3 nucleotides read TGTGCCAGCAGCTTAGGACACCACGGGAGCCAAGAGACCCAGTACTTC. Translated: CASSLGHHGSQETQYF.

In the case of this clone: Other DNA sequences from this sample encode an identical CDR3 as well. The chain combines TRBV5-4 with TRBJ1-5; D call uncertain. The germline V gene encodes CDR1 SGHNT and CDR2 YYREEE (reference sequence). The CDR3 covers 13 residues. V gave up 4 bases and J gave up 2 bases, with 7 bases separating them. In DNA, the CDR3 is TGTGCCAGCAGCCAAGAGGGCAATCAGCCCCAGCATTTT. This sequence encodes CASSQEGNQPQHF.

J is TRBJ2-7 and V is TRBV14; TRBD2 matches at 10 bases. Germline loops: CDR1 SGHDN, CDR2 FVKESK. V shed 4 bases, J shed 4 bases, and the junction held 7 bases outside the gene matches. The CDR3 has 15 residues. The CDR3: CASSLERGGPYEQYF. The CDR3 DNA reads as TGTGCCAGCAGCCTCGAGCGGGGGGGCCCGTACGAGCAGTACTTC. Complete variable domain (other parts from reference TRBV14 and TRBJ2-7): EAGVTQFPSHSVIEKGQTVTLRCDPISGHDNLYWYRRVMGKEIKFLLHFVKESKQDESGMPNNRFLAERTGGTYSTLKVQPAELEDSGVYFCASSLERGGPYEQYFGPGTRLTVT.

The V gene is TRBV25-1, the J gene TRBJ1-1, with D possibly TRBD1 on 5 matching bases. Germline assignment: CDR1 MGHDK and CDR2 SYGVNS. Deletions cut 5 bases from V and 0 bases from J, with 16 bases between. The CDR3 is made up of 16 amino acids. The CDR3 is CASSQTRGGMNTEAFF. The CDR3 coding sequence is TGTGCCAGCAGTCAAACTCGGGGGGGAATGAACACTGAAGCTTTCTTT. The whole variable domain, remainder taken from reference TRBV25-1 and TRBJ1-1, is EADIYQTPRYLVIGTGKKITLECSQTMGHDKMYWYQQDPGMELHLIHYSYGVNSTEKGDLSSESTVSRIRTEHFPLTLESARPSHTSQYLCASSQTRGGMNTEAFFGQGTRLTVV.

CDR3 in amino acids: CASTPSVGGQPQHF. CDR3 nucleotide sequence: TGTGCCAGCACCCCCTCTGTGGGCGGCCAGCCCCAGCATTTT. V and J are TRBV6-5 and TRBJ1-5; the D is unclear. CDR3 length: 14 amino acids. V was trimmed by 7 bases and J by 7 bases, leaving 17 bases between them. Germline CDR1 MNHEY, CDR2 SVGAGI.

This clone is a singleton in its sample. The J gene is TRBJ1-1, the V gene TRBV28; D is unclear. Trimming removed 5 bases at V and 2 bases at J, with 12 bases between. The V gene's germline CDR1 is MDHEN and CDR2 SYDVKM. CDR3 size: 14 residues. The CDR3 nucleotides read TGTGCCAGCAGTCCCTCTAATTACAACACTGAAGCTTTCTTT. This codes for CASSPSNYNTEAFF.

The chain links TRBV15 to TRBJ2-7, with a tentative D call TRBD2 (5 bases). Looked up from germline, CDR1 is LNHNV and CDR2 is YYDKDF (reference sequence). The CDR3 consists of 15 residues. The V and J ends lost 0 bases and 1 base respectively, with 10 bases between them. CDR3 loop: CATSREVRGSYEQYF. CDR3 sequence (DNA): TGTGCCACCAGCAGAGAGGTCCGAGGGTCCTACGAGCAGTACTTC. Supplemented by reference TRBV15 and TRBJ2-7, the full variable domain reads DAMVIQNPRYQVTQFGKPVTLSCSQTLNHNVMYWYQQKSSQAPKLLFHYYDKDFNNEADTPDNFQSRRPNTSFCFLDIRSPGLGDTAMYLCATSREVRGSYEQYFGPGTRLTVT.

This sequence joins TRBV10-2 and TRBJ2-1; tentative D call: TRBD2 (6 bases). The CDR3 consists of 12 residues. The germline CDR1 and CDR2 sequences are WSHSY and SAAADI. Trimming left V 6 bases short and J 6 bases short, with 9 bases between. The chain's CDR3 is CASRRLVNEQFF. DNA of the CDR3: TGCGCCAGCAGACGACTAGTCAATGAGCAGTTCTTC.

Comment on this clone: This same CDR3 is encoded by further DNA sequences in the sample. This chain links TRBV9 with TRBJ1-3; D is ambiguous. Germline V lookup: CDR1 SGDLS, CDR2 YYNGEE. CDR3 size: 14 residues. V was clipped by 4 bases and J by 3 bases, with 11 bases between them. CDR3 loop: CASSQAGDGNTIYF. As DNA, the CDR3 is TGTGCCAGCAGCCAAGCCGGAGATGGAAACACCATATATTTT.

As to this clone: A read error may explain this, as a much larger clone is one base away. Other DNA sequences in this specimen translate into the identical CDR3. J is TRBJ1-1 and V is TRBV30; D remains unclear. CDR3 length equals 12 residues. Per germline, CDR1 GTSNPN and CDR2 SVGIG (reference sequence). The V and J ends lost 2 bases and 2 bases respectively, with 6 bases between them. CDR3 sequence (DNA): TGTGCCTGGAGTTTCGGAAACACTGAAGCTTTCTTT. It translates to CAWSFGNTEAFF.

This rearrangement joins TRBV27 to TRBJ1-4; 7 bases fit TRBD1. CDR1 is MNHEY, CDR2 SMNVEV, per germline (reference sequence). The CDR3 contains 17 residues. V shed 0 bases, J shed 4 bases, and the junction held 8 bases outside the gene matches. The CDR3 protein is CASSLSLPTGNNEKLFF. In DNA, the CDR3 is TGTGCCAGCAGTTTATCCCTTCCGACAGGGAATAATGAAAAACTGTTTTTT.

This chain connects TRBV11-2 to TRBJ2-7, with D uncertain. V was cut by 2 bases and J by 5 bases, with 7 bases left in between. In germline, CDR1 is SGHAT, CDR2 FQNNGV. This CDR3 is built from 12 residues. CDR3 nucleotides: TGTGCCAGCAGCTTACAAAGACACGAGCAGTACTTC. The encoded protein is CASSLQRHEQYF. Together with reference TRBV11-2 and TRBJ2-7, the CDR3 gives the full variable domain: EAGVAQSPRYKIIEKRQSVAFWCNPISGHATLYWYQQILGQGPKLLIQFQNNGVVDDSQLPKDRFSAERLKGVDSTLKIQPAKLEDSAVYLCASSLQRHEQYFGPGTRLTVT.

V gene TRBV2 combines with J gene TRBJ1-3, with a possible D match to TRBD1 (6 bases). The CDR3 runs 15 residues. Germline V gives CDR1 SNHLY, CDR2 FYNNEI. V was clipped by 4 bases and J by 2 bases, with 12 bases between them. DNA for the CDR3: TGTGCCAGCAGTGTGTCGGGGGCACCTGGAAACACCATATATTTT. Amino acid sequence: CASSVSGAPGNTIYF.

The genes are TRBV19 and TRBJ2-7; 11 bases align to TRBD2. V shed 7 bases, J shed 9 bases, and the junction held 8 bases outside the gene matches. The CDR3 spans 13 residues. Germline CDR1 LNHDA, CDR2 SQIVND (reference sequence). The CDR3 loop is CASKGTSGDRQYF. In DNA, the CDR3 is TGTGCCAGTAAAGGGACTAGCGGCGACAGGCAGTACTTC.

The CDR3 nucleotides are TGTGCCAGCAGCCTAAGCGGGACAAGAAATGAGCAGTTCTTC. It yields the protein CASSLSGTRNEQFF. The chain employs TRBV7-2 and TRBJ2-1; D possibly corresponds to TRBD2 (7 bases). CDR1 is SGHTA, CDR2 FQGNSA, per germline. V shed 5 bases and J shed 7 bases, with 15 bases lying between them. The CDR3 has 14 residues.

The genes are TRBV2 and TRBJ1-4, with 8 bases aligning to TRBD1. V was clipped by 8 bases and J by 1 base; unmatched bases: 6. The CDR3 totals 15 residues. Germline V gives CDR1 SNHLY, CDR2 FYNNEI. Here the CDR3 reads CASRGQGVTNEKLFF. CDR3 sequence (DNA): TGTGCCAGCCGTGGACAGGGCGTAACTAATGAAAAACTGTTTTTT.

The chain links TRBV10-1 to TRBJ2-3; 8 bases are shared with TRBD1. The CDR3 is 15 residues long. Germline CDR1 WNHNN, CDR2 SYGVQD (reference sequence). V lost 3 bases, J lost 5 bases, and 7 bases stayed unmatched. CDR3 coding DNA: TGCGCCAGCAGTGAACGGCAGGGGGCCGGAGATACGCAGTATTTT. Protein product: CASSERQGAGDTQYF.

This chain connects TRBV5-4 to TRBJ2-1; no definite D call. Germline loops: CDR1 SGHNT, CDR2 YYREEE (reference sequence). Trimming pared 5 bases from V and 6 bases from J, leaving 9 bases between. The CDR3 sequence is 12 residues long. CDR3 nucleotides: TGTGCCAGCAGAGTCACCGGCAATGAGCAGTTCTTC. Amino acids: CASRVTGNEQFF.